The T cell receptor beta chain under discussion was sequenced for a study of response to subunit inactivated influenza vaccine. TCRdb recomputed calls from the RT-PCR reads with MiXCR, one row per CDR3 protein. Seen here are about 180,000 distinct CDR3 sequences, about 10% observed once, and the top ten hold roughly a third. This clonotype was detected ten times or more. The CDR3 length is 15 residues. With V trimmed by 3 bases and J by 4 bases, 4 bases remained unmatched. The germline CDR1 and CDR2 sequences are LGHNA and YSLEER. The specimen was CD8+ T cells sorted from PBMCs, collected about 24 months after vaccination. This chain joins TRBV4-3 and TRBJ2-2; the match to TRBD2 covers 8 bases. This clonotype was sampled from a man in his fifties or sixties who received an inactivated influenza vaccine. The CDR3 DNA reads TGCGCCAGCAGCCACCCCGGGAGGGGCACCGGGGAGCTGTTTTTT. This gives the protein CASSHPGRGTGELFF.